This T cell receptor beta chain originates from a study of spatial heterogeneity in lung cancer. Background on the study: Median follow-up for sequenced PBMC samples was 2 to 3 years after resection, when such samples existed. Notes on the study in general: At resection, ubiquitous expanded tumor TCRs appeared in blood more than at follow-up.

The V gene's germline CDR1 is LNHNV and CDR2 YYDKDF (reference sequence). Trimming at V came to 3 bases and at J to 6 bases, leaving 13 bases not matched to a gene. This CDR3 is 19 amino acids long. Every TCR cDNA molecule bore a unique molecular identifier. TCRdb reprocessed the 5' RACE reads via MiXCR and lists one record per CDR3 protein. The sample consists of about 11,000 distinct CDR3 sequences, 10% of them appearing once. This clonotype appeared many times. Its target is unknown. Documented time point: blood at routine non-recurrence follow-up after resection. Unsorted whole RNA of tumor, nontumor lung or frozen PBMC was sequenced.

This rearrangement joins TRBV15 to TRBJ2-2, with 13 bases that match TRBD2. The TCR comes from a female donor with early-stage non-small cell lung cancer. This specimen consisted of PBMCs, obtained at follow-up. The CDR3 DNA reads as TGTGCCACCAGCAGTGCCCGGCTTCGCGGACTAGCGGGAGCCGGGGAGCTGTTTTTT. It codes for CATSSARLRGLAGAGELFF.